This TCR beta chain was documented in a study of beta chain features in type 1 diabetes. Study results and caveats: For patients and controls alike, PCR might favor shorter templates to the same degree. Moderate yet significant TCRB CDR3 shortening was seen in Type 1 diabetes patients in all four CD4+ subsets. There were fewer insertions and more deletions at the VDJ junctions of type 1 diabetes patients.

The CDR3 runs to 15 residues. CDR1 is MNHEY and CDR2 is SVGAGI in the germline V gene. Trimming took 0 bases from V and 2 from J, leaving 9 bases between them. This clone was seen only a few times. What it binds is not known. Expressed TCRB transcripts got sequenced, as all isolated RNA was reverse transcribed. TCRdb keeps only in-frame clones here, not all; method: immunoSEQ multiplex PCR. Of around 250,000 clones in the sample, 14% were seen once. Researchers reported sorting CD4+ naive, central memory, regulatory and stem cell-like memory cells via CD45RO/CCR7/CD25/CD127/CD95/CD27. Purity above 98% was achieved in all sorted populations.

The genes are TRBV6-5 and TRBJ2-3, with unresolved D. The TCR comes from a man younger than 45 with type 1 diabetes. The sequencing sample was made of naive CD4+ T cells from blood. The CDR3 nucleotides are TGTGCCAGCAGTTACTCCAGACATACCACAGATACGCAGTATTTT. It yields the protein CASSYSRHTTDTQYF.